This note documents a single TCR beta chain sequence. Antigen: not known. The sample is drawn from a study of cytomegalovirus exposure and HLA in healthy donors. Study summary: In a previous analysis, 117 million unique TCR beta sequences were found from some 180 million T cells. Study-wide results and caveats: Earlier analysis looked at TCR beta V segments, and most were productive about 90% or about 30% of the time.

With 60 Vbeta and 13 Jbeta primers, the PCR was carried out. The protocol was immunoSEQ multiplex PCR, while the TCRdb copy is restricted to in-frame clones and leaves out a portion. The sample contains 150,000 to 200,000 clones, 12% of which appear only once. This clonotype originated in a man aged 50-60 years in good health and CMV-seropositive. Sequenced input: PBMCs.

The CDR3 reads CASIGTANTGELFF. CDR3 bases: TGTGCCAGTATAGGGACTGCGAACACCGGGGAGCTGTTTTTT. V and J are TRBV19 and TRBJ2-2, with TRBD2 as a possible D gene (6 bases). Trimming left V 7 bases short and J 0 bases short, with 9 bases between. Germline V gene data show CDR1 as LNHDA and CDR2 as SQIVND (reference sequence). The length of the CDR3 is 14 residues. Looking up the rest from reference TRBV19 and TRBJ2-2 gives the full variable domain: DGGITQSPKYLFRKEGQNVTLSCEQNLNHDAMYWYRQDPGQGLRLIYYSQIVNDFQKGDIAEGYSVSREKKESFPLTVTSAQKNPTAFYLCASIGTANTGELFFGEGSRLTVL.